This T cell receptor (beta chain) was obtained from a study of vaccination and CD4 T cells after COVID-19. Looking at the study overall: Four females and six males made up the convalescents, with two Hispanic. Typically, post-vaccine samples were obtained a median about 79 days after dose two, within a range of 14 to 241. Stimulation of cells relied on overlapping spike peptides derived from SARS-CoV-2, HCoV-NL63, HCoV-OC43 and HCoV-229E.

Turning to this clonotype: The antigen is unknown.

Sequenced with the Oncomine TCR Beta short-read assay was DNA taken from cultured CD4+ T cells. TCRdb ran MiXCR on the PCR reads and lists one entry per CDR3 protein. The sample has about 17,000 distinct CDR3 sequences; approximately 53% are singletons. V was cut by 6 bases and J by 0 bases, with 8 bases left in between. The CDR3 spans 14 residues. The germline CDR1 and CDR2 sequences are LNHDA and SQIVND (reference sequence). Treatment: approximately 10-day PBMC culture with coronavirus spike peptide pools or control peptides (ViraFEST assay). The source of this sequence is a human donor who had recovered from COVID-19. Sequences were obtained from CD4+ T cells from blood, cultured in vitro. The V call is TRBV19, the J call TRBJ2-2; tentative D call: TRBD1 (6 bases). CDR3 sequence: CASRRGTNTGELFF. The CDR3 DNA is TGTGCCAGTAGAAGGGGGACGAACACCGGGGAGCTGTTTTTT.